A selection of T cell receptor beta chains follows, all from one sample in a study of cytomegalovirus exposure and HLA in healthy donors. Clones were sequenced by immunoSEQ multiplex PCR, and TCRdb holds only the in-frame ones, with some missing. This table has 100,000 to 150,000 clones, around two thirds appearing once. What was sequenced was PBMCs. The receptors shown here come from a human donor in good health. CDR3s include the opening cysteine and the closing phenylalanine or tryptophan. The D gene is left open where the match is weak. For some rows the clone size is stated as once, few or many, or as a class when expanded; others skip it.

clone_size j_call v_call d_call cdr3_aa cdr3_nt
. TRBJ1-2 TRBV19 TRBD1 CASSIVGGQANYGYTF TGTGCCAGTAGTATCGTGGGGGGACAGGCTAACTATGGCTACACCTTC
. TRBJ2-3 TRBV28 . CASRPTRLRSTDTQYF TGTGCCAGCAGACCAACCCGACTTAGGTCCACAGATACGCAGTATTTT
few TRBJ2-2 TRBV6-5 TRBD1 CASSTNRGASGELFF TGTGCCAGCAGCACGAACAGGGGCGCTTCGGGGGAGCTGTTTTTT
. TRBJ2-7 TRBV19 TRBD1 CASSIAQGATHEQYF TGTGCCAGTAGTATTGCACAGGGGGCTACCCACGAGCAGTACTTC
. TRBJ2-6 TRBV14 TRBD2 CASSRGLTSGANVLTF TGTGCCAGCAGCCGGGGACTAACTAGTGGGGCCAACGTCCTGACTTTC
few TRBJ1-1 TRBV12-5 . CASAPPYNTEAFF TGTGCTAGTGCCCCTCCCTATAACACTGAAGCTTTCTTT
. TRBJ1-1 TRBV15 . CATSRDVRGMAFF TGTGCCACCAGCAGAGATGTTCGGGGTATGGCTTTCTTT
. TRBJ2-1 TRBV28 . CASKPGANEQFF TGTGCCAGCAAGCCAGGGGCTAATGAGCAGTTCTTC
. TRBJ2-1 TRBV7-6 TRBD1 CASSPRLRTGGGDEQFF TGTGCCAGCAGCCCCCGACTCCGGACAGGGGGCGGGGATGAGCAGTTCTTC
. TRBJ2-3 TRBV4-2 . CASSLGTEPLTDTQYF TGTGCCAGCAGCCTAGGGACTGAGCCCCTCACAGATACGCAGTATTTT
. TRBJ2-2 TRBV5-4 . CASSLEGGTGELFF TGTGCCAGCAGCTTAGAAGGGGGTACCGGGGAGCTGTTTTTT
few TRBJ2-1 TRBV6-1 . CASGGILYNEQFF TGTGCCAGCGGAGGGATACTCTACAATGAGCAGTTCTTC
. TRBJ1-2 TRBV4-3 TRBD1 CASSHYRQGIGYTF TGCGCCAGCAGCCATTACCGACAGGGGATTGGCTACACCTTC
. TRBJ1-5 TRBV6-1 TRBD1 CASSDGTGVNNQPQHF TGTGCCAGCAGTGACGGGACAGGGGTGAACAATCAGCCCCAGCATTTT
. TRBJ2-3 TRBV13 TRBD2 CASSPRTSGDTQYF TGTGCCAGCAGCCCCCGGACTAGCGGAGATACGCAGTATTTT
. TRBJ1-2 TRBV5-6 TRBD1 CASSRDRGHGYTF TGTGCCAGCAGTCGGGACAGGGGGCATGGCTACACCTTC
. TRBJ1-2 TRBV29-1 TRBD1 CSVLLTGLGGDGYTF TGCAGCGTTCTCTTGACAGGGTTGGGGGGCGATGGCTACACCTTC
. TRBJ1-4 TRBV19 . CASRLTGGGEKLFF TGTGCCAGTAGGCTGACAGGAGGCGGTGAAAAACTGTTTTTT
. TRBJ1-6 TRBV27 TRBD1 CASSSPDRGRFSLHF TGTGCCAGCAGTTCCCCTGACAGGGGGCGATTCTCCCTCCACTTT
. TRBJ1-5 TRBV28 . CASSLGGGRGQPQHF TGTGCCAGCAGTTTGGGCGGGGGCAGGGGTCAGCCCCAGCATTTT